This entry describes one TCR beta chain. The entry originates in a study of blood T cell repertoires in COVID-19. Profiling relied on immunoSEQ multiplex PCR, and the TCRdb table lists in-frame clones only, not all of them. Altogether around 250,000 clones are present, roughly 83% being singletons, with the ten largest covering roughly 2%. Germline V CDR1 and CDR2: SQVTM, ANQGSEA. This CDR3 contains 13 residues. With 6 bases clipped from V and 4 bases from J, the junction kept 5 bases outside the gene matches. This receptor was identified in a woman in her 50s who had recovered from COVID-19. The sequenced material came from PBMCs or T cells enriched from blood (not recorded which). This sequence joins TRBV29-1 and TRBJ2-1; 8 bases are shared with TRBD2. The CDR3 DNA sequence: TGCAGCGTCGAGCGGGAGAGATACAATGAGCAGTTCTTC. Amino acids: CSVERERYNEQFF.